The TCR beta chain under discussion was sequenced for a study of blood T cell repertoires in COVID-19. About the study: COVID-19 samples, acute and convalescent, were from the United States, Italy and Spain.

How the authors handled the data: For nucleated cells, counts were estimated from reference gene primer amplification. The assay was immunoSEQ multiplex PCR, and TCRdb's table has in-frame clones only and misses some. V and J calls and clone size are as listed in that table; D and trimming were resolved from the DNA. The data show 300,000 to 350,000 clones, with about 87% seen just once and 7.5% to 10% held by the top ten. Seattle patients were enrolled while actively infected and followed longitudinally. The sample comprised peripheral blood. This TCR was recovered from a man aged 25 to 40 with COVID-19, enrolled during active disease.

The CDR3 region is CASSPGQGIPSTDTQYF. CDR3 DNA sequence: TGTGCCAGCAGTCCGGGACAGGGGATCCCTAGCACAGATACGCAGTATTTT. The rearrangement uses TRBV27 and TRBJ2-3, with 10 bases identical to TRBD1. V shed 5 bases and J 0 bases; nucleotides not matched to a gene: 8. The CDR3 consists of 17 residues. Germline V CDR1 and CDR2: MNHEY, SMNVEV (reference sequence).